A single sample gave rise to the 26 T cell receptor beta chains below, sequenced in a study of shared clonotypes between healthy human individuals. Sequencing was performed with immunoSEQ multiplex PCR; in TCRdb, only in-frame clones are kept and a portion is missing. The table lists about 700,000 clones, roughly 70% of them singletons. What was sequenced was memory CD4+ T cells sorted from blood. The subset is: CD45RA-negative fraction. These receptors were collected from a woman aged 25 to 39 in good health.

To note about this clone: Other DNA variants within this sample encode the same CDR3. The chain recombines TRBV5-1 with TRBJ2-7; 8 bases align to TRBD2. Germline V CDR1 and CDR2: SGHRS, YFSETQ. CDR3 length: 13 residues. The V segment lost 4 bases and the J segment 3 bases; nucleotides outside the gene matches: 3. CDR3 nucleotides: TGCGCCAGCAGCCCGGGACTAGACTACGAGCAGTACTTC. It translates to CASSPGLDYEQYF.

This clone was found a few times. The gene calls are TRBV20-1 and TRBJ2-1; D gene uncertain. V was pared by 2 bases and J by 7 bases, with 6 bases between. The CDR3 loop spans 11 amino acids. Germline V lookup: CDR1 DFQATT, CDR2 SNEGSKA (reference sequence). The CDR3 DNA sequence: TGCAGTGCTAGAAGGCAGAATGAGCAGTTCTTC. Its protein is CSARRQNEQFF.

The chain joins TRBV20-1 to TRBJ1-2; TRBD1 might be the D (5 bases). The CDR3 spans 11 residues. The V end was cut by 8 bases, the J end by 2 bases, with 9 bases between. Germline CDR1 is DFQATT and CDR2 is SNEGSKA (reference sequence). The CDR3 region is CSTQENYGYTF. The CDR3 DNA reads TGCAGTACACAGGAAAACTATGGCTACACCTTC.

The CDR3 loop is CASSAEGAGETQYF. The CDR3 nucleotides are TGCGCCAGCAGCGCGGAGGGAGCGGGAGAGACCCAGTACTTC. V is TRBV5-1 and J is TRBJ2-5, with D perhaps matching TRBD2 (6 bases). Germline CDR1 reads SGHRS; CDR2 reads YFSETQ. The CDR3 runs to 14 residues. V lost 4 bases, J lost 4 bases, and 14 bases lay in between. The full variable domain, completed using reference TRBV5-1 and TRBJ2-5, is KAGVTQTPRYLIKTRGQQVTLSCSPISGHRSVSWYQQTPGQGLQFLFEYFSETQRNKGNFPGRFSGRQFSNSRSEMNVSTLELGDSALYLCASSAEGAGETQYFGPGTRLLVL.

The chain joins TRBV28 to TRBJ1-3; no definite D call. The CDR3 loop spans 14 amino acids. CDR1 and CDR2 (germline): MDHEN, SYDVKM. V was pared by 5 bases and J by 5 bases, with 13 bases between. The CDR3 region is CASSPPGPRNTIYF. CDR3 bases: TGTGCCAGCAGTCCCCCGGGCCCCAGAAACACCATATATTTT.

About this clone itself: Possible read error: a much larger clone is one base away. The DNA for the CDR3 is TGTGCCAGCAGATCTCCGGGACAGGCCTACGAGCAGTACTTC. This sequence encodes CASRSPGQAYEQYF. The V and J genes are TRBV28 and TRBJ2-7; 8 bases fit TRBD1. CDR1 is MDHEN, CDR2 SYDVKM, per germline. Germline trimming cut 6 bases from V and 2 bases from J; bases unmatched to any gene: 6. The CDR3 has 14 residues.

The chain has TRBV5-1 and TRBJ1-5, with D possibly TRBD1 on 5 matching bases. V was pared by 0 bases and J by 7 bases, with 14 bases between. Germline V CDR1 and CDR2: SGHRS, YFSETQ. CDR3 length equals 15 residues. The CDR3 loop reads CASSLGPEEGQPQHF. In nucleotides, the CDR3 is TGCGCCAGCAGCTTGGGACCAGAAGAGGGGCAGCCCCAGCATTTT.

The chain combines TRBV27 with TRBJ2-7, with 7 bases aligning to TRBD1. V lost 4 bases, J lost 7 bases, and 7 bases stayed unmatched. The CDR3 runs to 13 residues. The germline V gene has CDR1 MNHEY and CDR2 SMNVEV (reference sequence). The CDR3 region is CASSSNRGREQYF. For the CDR3, the DNA is TGTGCCAGCAGTTCGAACAGGGGTCGGGAGCAGTACTTC.

J is TRBJ2-2 and V is TRBV5-4; D unresolved. The V and J ends lost 1 base and 6 bases respectively, with 4 bases between them. The CDR3 has 12 residues. Germline CDR1 SGHNT, CDR2 YYREEE (reference sequence). This CDR3 is CASSLRSGELFF. For the CDR3, the DNA is TGTGCCAGCAGCTTGCGTTCCGGGGAGCTGTTTTTT.

The CDR3 is CASSGSRTQYF. Written as DNA, the CDR3 is TGTGCCAGCAGTGGGTCGAGGACCCAGTACTTC. J is TRBJ2-5 and V is TRBV6-1; no definite D call. Germline CDR1 reads MNHNS; CDR2 reads SASEGT. V was shortened by 4 bases and J by 7 bases, with 7 bases between the two germline ends. CDR3 length: 11 amino acids.

In DNA form, the CDR3 reads TGTGCCAGCAGCTCGAGACTAGCGGGAGTTGACGAGCAGTACTTC. This encodes CASSSRLAGVDEQYF. This chain connects TRBV7-2 to TRBJ2-7; 12 bases map to TRBD2. Unmatched junction bases numbered 6, after V lost 4 bases and J lost 5 bases. This CDR3 comprises 15 residues. CDR1 is SGHTA, CDR2 FQGNSA, per germline. The full variable domain, rest sourced from reference TRBV7-2 and TRBJ2-7, is GAGVSQSPSNKVTEKGKDVELRCDPISGHTALYWYRQSLGQGLEFLIYFQGNSAPDKSGLPSDRFSAERTGGSVSTLTIQRTQQEDSAVYLCASSSRLAGVDEQYFGPGTRLTVT.

In DNA form, the CDR3 reads TGTGCCAGTAGTATATCTAGCGGGATCTACAATGAGCAGTTCTTC. Encoded protein: CASSISSGIYNEQFF. V and J are TRBV19 and TRBJ2-1, with 9 positions matching TRBD2. Trimming took 2 bases from V and 3 from J; bases not matched to a gene: 2. The CDR3 covers 15 residues. CDR1 is LNHDA and CDR2 is SQIVND in the germline V gene (reference sequence).

The chain has TRBV6-1 and TRBJ1-3, with no clear D. Per germline, CDR1 MNHNS and CDR2 SASEGT. CDR3 length: 14 amino acids. With 4 bases removed from V and 0 bases from J, the gap between germline ends came to 7 bases. Here the CDR3 reads CASSGRVSGNTIYF. Written as DNA, the CDR3 is TGTGCCAGCAGTGGCCGCGTCTCTGGAAACACCATATATTTT.

This chain connects TRBV6-5 to TRBJ1-4, with D possibly TRBD1 on 6 matching bases. Trimming cost V 2 bases and J 5 bases, with 12 bases left between them. Germline V gives CDR1 MNHEY, CDR2 SVGAGI. The CDR3 totals 15 residues. CDR3 sequence (DNA): TGTGCCAGCAGTTACGGCCAGGGGCCGAATGAAAAACTGTTTTTT. Protein sequence: CASSYGQGPNEKLFF.

The rearrangement links TRBV6-5 to TRBJ2-7, with D possibly being TRBD1 (5 bases). This CDR3 is built from 15 residues. V was trimmed by 0 bases and J by 3 bases, leaving 12 bases between them. The germline CDR1 and CDR2 sequences are MNHEY and SVGAGI. The CDR3 bases are TGTGCCAGCAGTTACTCACAGGCCCTTTACTACGAGCAGTACTTC. Amino acid sequence: CASSYSQALYYEQYF.

This rearrangement joins TRBV4-2 to TRBJ2-7; TRBD2 agrees at 9 bases. Germline lookup yields CDR1 LGHNA and CDR2 YNFKEQ. CDR3 length equals 14 residues. V shed 3 bases, J shed 0 bases, and the junction held 0 bases outside the gene matches. The CDR3, as DNA: TGTGCCAGCAGCCAGACTAGCGGCTCCTACGAGCAGTACTTC. This sequence encodes CASSQTSGSYEQYF.

The chain is built from TRBV4-1 and TRBJ2-1; D is possibly TRBD2 (5 bases). Trimming removed 1 base from V and 15 bases from J, with 16 bases in between. CDR1 MGHRA and CDR2 YSYEKL come from the germline V gene. The CDR3 totals 13 residues. In nucleotides, the CDR3 is TGCGCCAGCAGCCAAGCTAGAGAGGGTCCACGGTTCTTC. It translates to CASSQAREGPRFF.

The chain joins TRBV28 to TRBJ2-2; D is ambiguous. The V end was cut by 4 bases, the J end by 1 base, with 4 bases between. This CDR3 has 13 amino acids. Germline CDR1 is MDHEN and CDR2 is SYDVKM. CDR3 in DNA: TGTGCCAGCAGTTACTTGAACACCGGGGAGCTGTTTTTT. It yields the protein CASSYLNTGELFF.

Notes on this clone: Additional DNA sequences in this sample encode the identical CDR3. The chain employs TRBV7-3 and TRBJ1-1; D gene ambiguous. The CDR3 contains 13 residues. The V end was cut by 6 bases, the J end by 3 bases, with 11 bases between. Germline loops: CDR1 SGHTA, CDR2 FQGTGA. This CDR3 reads CASSTQRDTEAFF. CDR3 nucleotide sequence: TGTGCCAGCAGTACGCAGAGGGACACTGAAGCTTTCTTT.

This chain joins TRBV6-1 and TRBJ1-3; weak D call: TRBD1 (6 bases). This CDR3 contains 13 residues. Germline CDR1 reads MNHNS; CDR2 reads SASEGT. V was pared by 7 bases and J by 2 bases, with 9 bases between. CDR3 coding DNA: TGTGCCAGCATCAGGGGACCTGGAAACACCATATATTTT. This gives the protein CASIRGPGNTIYF.

The rearrangement uses TRBV11-2 and TRBJ2-3; 9 nucleotides line up with TRBD1. The ends lost 3 bases at V and 4 bases at J; junction bases unmatched: 8. The germline CDR1 and CDR2 sequences are SGHAT and FQNNGV. The CDR3 length is 16 residues. The CDR3: CASSFRGQGGADTQYF. The CDR3 DNA is TGTGCCAGCAGCTTTAGGGGACAGGGAGGGGCAGATACGCAGTATTTT.

V is TRBV4-1 and J is TRBJ2-1; 7 bases align to TRBD1. CDR1 is MGHRA and CDR2 is YSYEKL in the germline V gene. Trimming took 1 base from V and 0 from J; bases not matched to a gene: 6. CDR3 size: 17 residues. The CDR3 is CASSQGTGRGSYNEQFF. The CDR3 region has the DNA TGCGCCAGCAGCCAAGGGACAGGTCGCGGCTCCTACAATGAGCAGTTCTTC.

The gene calls are TRBV6-1 and TRBJ2-5; 11 positions match TRBD2. The CDR3 sequence is 18 residues long. The trim removed 1 base at V and 1 base at J, leaving 8 bases unmatched. Germline CDR1 is MNHNS and CDR2 is SASEGT. The CDR3 sequence: CASSEVLAGGPSQETQYF. As DNA, the CDR3 is TGTGCCAGCAGTGAAGTTTTAGCGGGAGGGCCGTCCCAAGAGACCCAGTACTTC.

The chain uses TRBV19 and TRBJ2-2; 7 nucleotides align to TRBD1. In germline, CDR1 is LNHDA, CDR2 SQIVND (reference sequence). With V trimmed by 0 bases and J by 0 bases, 7 bases remained unmatched. The CDR3 runs 18 residues. The CDR3 loop reads CASSIDRSRGTNTGELFF. The CDR3 DNA is TGTGCCAGTAGTATAGATCGTAGCAGGGGGACGAACACCGGGGAGCTGTTTTTT.

This rearrangement joins TRBV7-2 to TRBJ1-2; D uncertain. This CDR3 is 13 amino acids long. The ends were cut back, 1 base at V and 12 bases at J, with 15 bases in the middle. The germline gives CDR1 SGHTA, CDR2 FQGNSA. The CDR3 spells CASSLERDSHHTF. DNA of the CDR3: TGTGCCAGCAGCTTAGAACGTGACTCGCACCACACCTTC. The full variable domain, with the rest looked up from reference TRBV7-2 and TRBJ1-2, is GAGVSQSPSNKVTEKGKDVELRCDPISGHTALYWYRQSLGQGLEFLIYFQGNSAPDKSGLPSDRFSAERTGGSVSTLTIQRTQQEDSAVYLCASSLERDSHHTFGSGTRLTVV.

The rearrangement links TRBV7-2 to TRBJ2-1, with D perhaps TRBD2 (5 bases). The germline V gene has CDR1 SGHTA and CDR2 FQGNSA. Deletions cut 5 bases from V and 9 bases from J, with 11 bases between. The CDR3 length is 12 residues. CDR3 amino acids: CASSLPAGEQFF. The CDR3, as DNA: TGTGCCAGCAGCCTACCCGCGGGTGAGCAGTTCTTC.